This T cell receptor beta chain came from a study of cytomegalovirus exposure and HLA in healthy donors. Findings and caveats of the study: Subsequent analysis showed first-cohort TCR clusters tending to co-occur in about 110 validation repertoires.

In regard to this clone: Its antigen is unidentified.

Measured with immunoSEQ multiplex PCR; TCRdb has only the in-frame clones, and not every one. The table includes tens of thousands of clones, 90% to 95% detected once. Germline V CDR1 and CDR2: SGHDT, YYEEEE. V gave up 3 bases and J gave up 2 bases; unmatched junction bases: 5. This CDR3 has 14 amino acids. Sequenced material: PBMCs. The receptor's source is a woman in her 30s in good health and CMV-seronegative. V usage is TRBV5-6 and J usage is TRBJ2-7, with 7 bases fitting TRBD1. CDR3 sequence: CASSSNDRAYEQYF. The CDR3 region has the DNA TGTGCCAGCAGCTCGAATGACAGGGCCTACGAGCAGTACTTC. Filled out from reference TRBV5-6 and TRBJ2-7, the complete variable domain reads DAGVTQSPTHLIKTRGQQVTLRCSPKSGHDTVSWYQQALGQGPQFIFQYYEEEERQRGNFPDRFSGHQFPNYSSELNVNALLLGDSALYLCASSSNDRAYEQYFGPGTRLTVT.